Presented here are 12 T cell receptor beta chains from one specimen sequenced in a study of shared clonotypes between healthy human individuals. Sequencing was performed with immunoSEQ multiplex PCR; in TCRdb, only in-frame clones are kept and a portion is missing. This table has approximately 2,000,000 clones, less than 95% appearing once. Material: naive CD4+ T cells from PBMCs. The subset is: CD45RA+ positively selected. The origin of the receptors is a man aged 18 to 29 in good health. Some clones in this sample may be carry-over from other donors' samples.

The V and J genes are TRBV30 and TRBJ2-5; 15 positions match TRBD2. CDR1 and CDR2 from the germline V gene are GTSNPN and SVGIG (reference sequence). J was trimmed by 11 bases and V by 5 bases; bases with no gene match: 0. This CDR3 region has 11 residues. The CDR3 DNA sequence: TGTGCCTGGGGGACTAGCGGGAGGCAGTACTTC. Translating gives CAWGTSGRQYF.

With respect to this clone: The same CDR3 is also encoded by other DNA sequences in this sample. The chain employs TRBV6-5 and TRBJ2-2; no clear D. Germline values: CDR1 MNHEY, CDR2 SVGAGI. The CDR3 length is 14 residues. V lost 2 bases to trimming and J lost 0 bases, with 4 bases between them. CDR3 protein: CASSYRANTGELFF. As DNA, the CDR3 is TGTGCCAGCAGTTACAGGGCGAACACCGGGGAGCTGTTTTTT.

The genes are TRBV7-9 and TRBJ1-4; 7 bases are shared with TRBD1. This CDR3 has 15 residues. The V and J ends lost 1 base and 3 bases, in that order; junction bases with no gene match: 2. Germline V gene lookup returns CDR1 SEHNR and CDR2 FQNEAQ (reference sequence). CDR3 in amino acids: CASSLEQGANEKLFF. CDR3 nucleotide sequence: TGTGCCAGCAGCTTAGAGCAGGGGGCTAATGAAAAACTGTTTTTT.

The chain combines TRBV2 with TRBJ2-3, with 11 bases fitting TRBD2. J gave up 11 bases and V 5 bases, and 3 bases lay outside the gene matches. Germline V gene lookup returns CDR1 SNHLY and CDR2 FYNNEI. The CDR3 has 12 residues. Here the CDR3 DNA reads TGTGCCAGCAGTCGTCTAGCGGGAGGGCAGTATTTT. Its translation: CASSRLAGGQYF.

The chain employs TRBV5-1 and TRBJ2-7, with D unresolved. This CDR3 region has 14 residues. In germline, CDR1 is SGHRS, CDR2 YFSETQ. V lost 2 bases and J lost 0, with 9 bases in between. The CDR3 here is CASSFQTSSYEQYF. The CDR3 nucleotides are TGCGCCAGCAGCTTCCAGACAAGCTCCTACGAGCAGTACTTC. The full variable domain, in which reference TRBV5-1 and TRBJ2-7 provide the parts outside the CDR3, is KAGVTQTPRYLIKTRGQQVTLSCSPISGHRSVSWYQQTPGQGLQFLFEYFSETQRNKGNFPGRFSGRQFSNSRSEMNVSTLELGDSALYLCASSFQTSSYEQYFGPGTRLTVT.

This chain connects TRBV7-3 to TRBJ2-7, with D maybe TRBD1 (6 bases). The CDR3 has 17 residues. Per the germline V gene, CDR1 is SGHTA and CDR2 is FQGTGA. The V end was cut by 0 bases, the J end by 2 bases, with 17 bases between. This CDR3 is CASSLTLSGTRPYEQYF. The CDR3 bases are TGTGCCAGCAGCTTAACGTTATCCGGGACACGTCCCTACGAGCAGTACTTC.

The chain links TRBV29-1 to TRBJ2-5; TRBD2 might be the D (5 bases). TRBJ2-7 explains the end of the DNA better; the J call may be wrong. The CDR3 is made up of 13 amino acids. Germline-derived CDR1 and CDR2 are SQVTM and ANQGSEA. CDR3 nucleotide sequence: TGCAGCGTTCGACGGACTCTTACCTACGAGCAGTACTTC. Its protein product is CSVRRTLTYEQYF.

The gene calls are TRBV19 and TRBJ2-3; TRBD2 might be the D (5 bases). CDR3 length: 13 residues. In germline, CDR1 is LNHDA, CDR2 SQIVND (reference sequence). The V gene lost 8 bases and the J gene lost 3 bases, with 12 bases spanning the gap. The CDR3 protein is CASGLSGTDTQYF. The CDR3 nucleotides are TGTGCCAGTGGGTTAAGCGGAACAGATACGCAGTATTTT.

The CDR3 loop is CASSLVPGPAEKLFF. For the CDR3, the DNA is TGCGCCAGCAGCTTGGTCCCAGGGCCCGCCGAAAAACTGTTTTTT. The chain employs TRBV5-1 and TRBJ1-4; D is perhaps TRBD1 (5 bases). CDR3 length: 15 amino acids. V gave up 0 bases and J gave up 8 bases, with 14 bases separating them. From germline, CDR1 is SGHRS and CDR2 YFSETQ.

V usage is TRBV11-2 and J usage is TRBJ2-1, with 8 bases fitting TRBD2. The germline gives CDR1 SGHAT, CDR2 FQNNGV. V lost 1 base, J lost 7 bases, and 6 bases stayed unmatched. CDR3 length: 15 amino acids. The CDR3 DNA is TGTGCCAGCAGCTTAGCCGGACTAGCCTCGAATGAGCAGTTCTTC. Its translation is CASSLAGLASNEQFF.

V is TRBV29-1 and J is TRBJ2-1; 10 bases align to TRBD1. The CDR3 has 13 amino acids. V lost 7 bases, J lost 2 bases, and 2 bases stayed unmatched. Germline assignment: CDR1 SQVTM and CDR2 ANQGSEA. For the CDR3, the DNA is TGCAGCGGGGGGACAGGGGCCTACAATGAGCAGTTCTTC. It yields the protein CSGGTGAYNEQFF.

The V and J genes are TRBV29-1 and TRBJ2-1; the D call may be TRBD1 or TRBD2 (5 bases each). Per germline, CDR1 SQVTM and CDR2 ANQGSEA. The CDR3 runs 13 residues. V lost 4 bases and J 7 bases, leaving 14 bases between the germline ends. Written as DNA, the CDR3 is TGCAGCGTTGCATCGAACGAGGGGAATGAGCAGTTCTTC. This codes for CSVASNEGNEQFF.